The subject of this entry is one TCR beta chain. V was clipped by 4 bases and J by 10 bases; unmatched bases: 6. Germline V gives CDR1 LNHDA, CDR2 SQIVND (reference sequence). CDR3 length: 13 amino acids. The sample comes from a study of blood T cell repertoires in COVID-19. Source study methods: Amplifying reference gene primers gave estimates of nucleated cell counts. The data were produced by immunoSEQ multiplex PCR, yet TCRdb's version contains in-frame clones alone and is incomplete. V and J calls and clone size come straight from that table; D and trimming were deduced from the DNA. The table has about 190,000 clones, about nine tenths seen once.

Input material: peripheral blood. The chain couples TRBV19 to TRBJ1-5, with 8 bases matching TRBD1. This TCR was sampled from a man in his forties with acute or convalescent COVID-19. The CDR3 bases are TGTGCCAGTAGTACACGACAGGGGTCACCCCAGCATTTT. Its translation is CASSTRQGSPQHF.